This TCR beta chain is from a study of T cells in Graves' hyperthyroidism and ophthalmopathy. Researchers amplified the TCR beta CDR3 regions from RNA transcripts. Using the HTBI primer set, a first-round RT-PCR was run on the TCR CDR3. Each CDR3 protein gets one entry after TCRdb re-called the multiplex PCR reads with MiXCR. Of 300,000 or so distinct CDR3 sequences listed, around 20% were seen once; the top ten hold 50%. Patients showing uncontrolled infection, other autoimmune disease, pregnancy or lactation were ineligible. V was pared by 3 bases and J by 11 bases, with 13 bases between. Germline values: CDR1 SGHAT, CDR2 FQDESV (reference sequence). The CDR3 consists of 13 residues. This clonotype has ten or more counts.

This TCR was sampled from a woman aged 50 to 60 with Graves' hyperthyroidism. Source material: blood. V gene TRBV11-1 combines with J gene TRBJ2-2; maybe TRBD2 (7 bases). CDR3 sequence: CASSFRGAAELFF. In DNA form, the CDR3 reads TGTGCCAGCAGCTTCCGGGGGGCGGCTGAGCTGTTTTTT.